Listed here are 11 T cell receptor beta chains from one sample, sequenced in a study of tumor-infiltrating lymphocytes in primary liver carcinoma (dated by TCRdb to 2016 to 2017). Sequencer: Illumina HiSeq 2500. TCRbeta-specific cDNA was reverse-transcribed from about 0.45 ug total RNA using a constant-region primer and ProtoScript II reverse transcriptase. Three nested multiplex PCR rounds, following a slightly modified ARM-PCR procedure, were used to build the TCRbeta libraries. Each of the first two PCR rounds ran for around 11 cycles using multiplex TRBV1-TRBV30 forward primers together with a Cbeta reverse primer. In TCRdb, the public reads were trimmed at Q25 with fastp and aligned with MiXCR, with productive beta chains retained. Entries that share a CDR3 protein sequence are merged under the most common genes and DNA. The table for this sample lists about 210,000 distinct CDR3 sequences; around 85% of them were counted only once. The ten largest clones add up to 15% to 20% of the sample.

Without any cell sorting, total RNA and DNA were extracted together from about 20-30 mg of bulk tissue using the AllPrep DNA/RNA mini kit. Sequenced input: tumor tissue from primary liver carcinoma. All receptors derive from a man aged 40-49 years with primary liver carcinoma and hepatitis B virus infection.

This chain uses TRBV20-1 with TRBJ2-7; the D gene could be TRBD1 or TRBD2 (5 bases each). This CDR3 is built from 14 residues. V lost 6 bases and J 0 bases, leaving 15 bases between the germline ends. Germline V gene data show CDR1 as DFQATT and CDR2 as SNEGSKA (reference sequence). The CDR3 loop reads CSARRGGASYEQYF. For the CDR3, the DNA is TGCAGTGCCCGCCGGGGTGGGGCCTCCTACGAGCAGTACTTC.

A single count supports this clonotype. One end of the junction does not line up with germline, which may come from a read error. This chain links TRBV12-3 or TRBV12-4 with TRBJ1-2; D possibly corresponds to TRBD1 (5 bases). The CDR3 is 14 residues long. DNA for the CDR3: TGTGCCAGCCTGCAGGGCGGCGAAAACTATCGCTACACCTTC. Translating it yields CASLQGGENYRYTF.

On this clonotype itself: A junction boundary mismatches the germline segment, possibly from a read error. The chain uses TRBV4-1 and TRBJ2-2; D is possibly TRBD1 or TRBD2 (6 bases each). Germline values: CDR1 MGHRA, CDR2 YSYEKL. This CDR3 is 15 amino acids long. The CDR3 sequence: CARSTQPRGAVELFF. The CDR3 nucleotides are TGCGCCCGCAGCACCCAACCGAGGGGGGCCGTGGAGCTCTTTTTT.

This rearrangement joins TRBV5-1 to TRBJ1-2, with TRBD1 as a possible D gene (5 bases). Germline CDR1 is SGHRS and CDR2 is YFSETQ. There are 14 residues in the CDR3. The V end was cut by 5 bases, the J end by 4 bases, with 15 bases between. CDR3: CASSFETVAYGYTF. CDR3 DNA: TGCGCCAGCAGTTTCGAGACAGTGGCCTATGGCTACACCTTC.

V is TRBV11-2 and J is TRBJ2-1; D remains ambiguous. The CDR3 totals 16 residues. The germline gives CDR1 SGHAT, CDR2 FQNNGV. Trimming took 5 bases from V and 0 from J, leaving 14 bases between them. The CDR3: CASSPLHLSSYNEQFF. DNA for the CDR3: TGTGCCAGCAGCCCGCTTCACCTGAGCTCCTACAATGAGCAGTTCTTC.

This clonotype was found many times. The chain links TRBV14 to TRBJ2-7; maybe TRBD2 (5 bases). The length of the CDR3 is 17 residues. Germline-derived CDR1 and CDR2 are SGHDN and FVKESK. V dropped 0 bases and J dropped 6 bases, with 21 bases sitting between them. For the CDR3, the DNA is TGTGCCAGCAGCCAAGATCAGGACTCTGGGGAATCTCGCGAGCAGTACTTC. Its protein is CASSQDQDSGESREQYF.

The rearrangement links TRBV19 to TRBJ1-1; D remains ambiguous. V lost 4 bases to trimming and J lost 9 bases, with 18 bases between them. The CDR3 has 14 amino acids. The germline V gene encodes CDR1 LNHDA and CDR2 SQIVND (reference sequence). CDR3: CASSTNGPWTQAFF. The CDR3 bases are TGTGCCAGTAGTACAAACGGACCGTGGACGCAAGCTTTCTTT.

Details on this clonotype: A junction boundary mismatches the germline segment, possibly from a read error. The chain has TRBV5-1 and TRBJ1-1, with no clear D. In germline, CDR1 is SGHRS, CDR2 YFSETQ. This CDR3 is built from 14 residues. CDR3 protein: CASSLDSMNNEAFF. In DNA form, the CDR3 reads TGCGCCAGCAGCTTGGACAGCATGAACAATGAAGCTTTCTTT.

The V call is TRBV5-1, the J call TRBJ2-3; TRBD2 matches at 8 bases. From germline, CDR1 is SGHRS and CDR2 YFSETQ. CDR3 length: 15 amino acids. V gave up 5 bases and J gave up 3 bases; unmatched junction bases: 8. The CDR3 here is CASRANGRATDTQYF. For the CDR3, the DNA is TGCGCCAGCAGGGCTAACGGGAGGGCTACAGATACGCAGTATTTT.

A remark on this clonotype: The junction does not match germline at one end; this may be a read error. V usage is TRBV12-3 or TRBV12-4 and J usage is TRBJ2-5; the D is unclear. The CDR3 totals 13 residues. For the CDR3, the DNA is TGTGCCAGCAGTTTGAGGTCAGAAGAGATCCAACACTTC. It specifies CASSLRSEEIQHF.

Concerning this clonotype itself: This may be a read error: a much more frequent sequence differs by one nucleotide. The chain recombines TRBV5-1 with TRBJ1-2; D call uncertain. In germline, CDR1 is SGHRS, CDR2 YFSETQ. Trimming stripped 4 bases from V and 4 bases from J, with 14 bases between. The CDR3 has 14 residues. The CDR3 sequence is CASSPASRGYGYTF. CDR3 DNA sequence: TGCGCCAGCAGCCCCGCGTCAAGAGGCTATGGCTACACCTTC.